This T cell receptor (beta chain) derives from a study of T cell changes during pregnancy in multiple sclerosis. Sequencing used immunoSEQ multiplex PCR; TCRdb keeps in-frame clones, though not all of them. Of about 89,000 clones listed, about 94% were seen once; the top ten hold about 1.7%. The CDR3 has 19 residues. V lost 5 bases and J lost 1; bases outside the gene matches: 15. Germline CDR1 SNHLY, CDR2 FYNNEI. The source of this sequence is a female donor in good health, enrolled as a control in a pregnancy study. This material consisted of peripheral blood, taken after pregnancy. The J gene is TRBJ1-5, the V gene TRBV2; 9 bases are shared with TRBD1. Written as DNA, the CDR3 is TGTGCCAGCAGTCCGGGACAGGGAAGGGGAGTCGGGAGCAATCAGCCCCAGCATTTT. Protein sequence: CASSPGQGRGVGSNQPQHF.